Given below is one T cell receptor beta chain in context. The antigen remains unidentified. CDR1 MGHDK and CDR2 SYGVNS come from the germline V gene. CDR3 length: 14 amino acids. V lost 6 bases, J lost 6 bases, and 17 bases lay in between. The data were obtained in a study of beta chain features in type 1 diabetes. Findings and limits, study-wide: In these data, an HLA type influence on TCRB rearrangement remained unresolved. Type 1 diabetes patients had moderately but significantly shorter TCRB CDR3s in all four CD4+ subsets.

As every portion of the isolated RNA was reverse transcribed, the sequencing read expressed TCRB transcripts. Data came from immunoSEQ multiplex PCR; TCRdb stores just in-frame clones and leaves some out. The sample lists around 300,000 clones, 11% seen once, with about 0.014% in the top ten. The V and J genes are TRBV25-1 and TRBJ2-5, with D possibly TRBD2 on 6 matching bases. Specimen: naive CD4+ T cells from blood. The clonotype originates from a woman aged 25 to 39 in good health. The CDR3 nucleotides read TGTGCCAGCAGCGGACTACGGGGTATACAGACCCAGTACTTC. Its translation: CASSGLRGIQTQYF.